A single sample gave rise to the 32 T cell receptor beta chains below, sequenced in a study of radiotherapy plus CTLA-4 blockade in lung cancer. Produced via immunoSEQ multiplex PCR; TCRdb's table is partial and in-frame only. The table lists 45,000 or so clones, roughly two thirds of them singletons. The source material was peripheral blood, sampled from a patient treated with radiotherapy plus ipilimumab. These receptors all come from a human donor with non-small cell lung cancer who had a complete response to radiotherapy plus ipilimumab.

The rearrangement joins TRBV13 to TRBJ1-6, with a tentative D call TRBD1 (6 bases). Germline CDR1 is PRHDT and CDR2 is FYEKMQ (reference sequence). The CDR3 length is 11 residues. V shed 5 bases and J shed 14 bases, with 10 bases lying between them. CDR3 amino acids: CASSLRGTLHF. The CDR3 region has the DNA TGTGCCAGCAGCCTCAGGGGTACCCTCCACTTT.

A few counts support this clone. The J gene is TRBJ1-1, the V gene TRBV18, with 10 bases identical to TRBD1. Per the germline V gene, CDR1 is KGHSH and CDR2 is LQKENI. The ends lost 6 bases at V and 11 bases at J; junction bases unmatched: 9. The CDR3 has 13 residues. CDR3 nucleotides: TGTGCCAGCTCCTCCGGGACAGGGGTTTGGGCTTTCTTT. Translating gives CASSSGTGVWAFF.

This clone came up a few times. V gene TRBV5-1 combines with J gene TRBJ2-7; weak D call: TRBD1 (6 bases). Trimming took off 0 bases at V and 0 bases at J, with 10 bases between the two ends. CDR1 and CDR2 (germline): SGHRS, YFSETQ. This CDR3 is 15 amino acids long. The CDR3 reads CASSLGQGSSYEQYF. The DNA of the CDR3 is TGCGCCAGCAGCTTGGGGCAGGGGAGCTCCTACGAGCAGTACTTC.

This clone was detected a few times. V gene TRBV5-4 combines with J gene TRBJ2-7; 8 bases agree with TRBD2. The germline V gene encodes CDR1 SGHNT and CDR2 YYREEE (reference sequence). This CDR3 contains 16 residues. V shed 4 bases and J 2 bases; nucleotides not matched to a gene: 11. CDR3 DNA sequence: TGTGCCAGCAGCGGCGGGGGGCTCCTTTCCCCCTACGAGCAGTACTTC. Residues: CASSGGGLLSPYEQYF.

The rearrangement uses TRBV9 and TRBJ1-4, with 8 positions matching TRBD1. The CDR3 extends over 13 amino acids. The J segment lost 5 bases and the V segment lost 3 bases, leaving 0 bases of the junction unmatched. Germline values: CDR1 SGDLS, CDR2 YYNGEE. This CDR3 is CASSGTGNEKLFF. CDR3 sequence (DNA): TGTGCCAGCAGCGGGACAGGGAATGAAAAACTGTTTTTT.

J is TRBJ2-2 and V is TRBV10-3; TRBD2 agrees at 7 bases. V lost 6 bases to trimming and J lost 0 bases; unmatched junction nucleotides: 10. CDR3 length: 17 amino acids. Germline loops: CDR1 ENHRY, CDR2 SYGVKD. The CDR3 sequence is CAISGLGPSANTGELFF. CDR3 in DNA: TGTGCCATCAGCGGACTAGGGCCCTCCGCGAACACCGGGGAGCTGTTTTTT.

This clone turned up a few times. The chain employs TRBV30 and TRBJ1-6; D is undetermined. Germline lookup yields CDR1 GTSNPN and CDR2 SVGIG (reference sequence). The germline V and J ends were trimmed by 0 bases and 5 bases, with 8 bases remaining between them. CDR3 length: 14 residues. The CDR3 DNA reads TGTGCCTGGAGTGTAGTGTCGGATAATTCACCCCTCCACTTT. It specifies CAWSVVSDNSPLHF.

DNA for the CDR3: TGCAGCGTTACGGGGACAGGGGGCTACGAGCAGTACTTC. Translation gives CSVTGTGGYEQYF. The chain employs TRBV29-1 and TRBJ2-7; TRBD1 aligns across 11 bases. Trimming at V came to 5 bases and at J to 3 bases, leaving 3 bases not matched to a gene. The CDR3 loop spans 13 amino acids. Germline-derived CDR1 and CDR2 are SQVTM and ANQGSEA.

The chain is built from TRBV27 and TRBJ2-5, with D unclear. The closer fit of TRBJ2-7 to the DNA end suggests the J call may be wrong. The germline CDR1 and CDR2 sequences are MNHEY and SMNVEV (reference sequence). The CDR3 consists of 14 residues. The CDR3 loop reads CASSLGSQNYEQYF. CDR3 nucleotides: TGTGCCAGCAGTTTAGGTAGCCAGAACTACGAGCAGTACTTC.

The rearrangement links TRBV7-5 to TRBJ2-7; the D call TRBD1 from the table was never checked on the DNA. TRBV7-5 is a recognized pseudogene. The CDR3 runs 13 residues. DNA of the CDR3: TGTGCCGAGGCGAGGGGGCCCTCCTACGAGCAGTACTTC. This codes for CAEARGPSYEQYF.

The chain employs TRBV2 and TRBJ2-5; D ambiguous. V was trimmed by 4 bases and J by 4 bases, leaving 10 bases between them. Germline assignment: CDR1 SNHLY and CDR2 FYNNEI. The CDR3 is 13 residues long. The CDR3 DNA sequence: TGTGCCAGCAGTGTACCCGGTGGAGAGACCCAGTACTTC. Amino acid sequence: CASSVPGGETQYF.

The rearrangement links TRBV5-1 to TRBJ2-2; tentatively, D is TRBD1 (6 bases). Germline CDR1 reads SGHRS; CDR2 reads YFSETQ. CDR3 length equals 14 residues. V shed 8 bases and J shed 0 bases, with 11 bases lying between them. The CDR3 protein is CASSTGTNTGELFF. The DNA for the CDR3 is TGCGCCAGTTCGACAGGAACGAACACCGGGGAGCTGTTTTTT.

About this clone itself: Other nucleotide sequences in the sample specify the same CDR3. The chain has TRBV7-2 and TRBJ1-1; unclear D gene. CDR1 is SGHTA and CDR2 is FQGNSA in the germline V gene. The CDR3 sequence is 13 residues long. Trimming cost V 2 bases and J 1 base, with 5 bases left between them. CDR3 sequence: CASSLQENTEAFF. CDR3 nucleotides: TGTGCCAGCAGCTTACAGGAGAACACTGAAGCTTTCTTT.

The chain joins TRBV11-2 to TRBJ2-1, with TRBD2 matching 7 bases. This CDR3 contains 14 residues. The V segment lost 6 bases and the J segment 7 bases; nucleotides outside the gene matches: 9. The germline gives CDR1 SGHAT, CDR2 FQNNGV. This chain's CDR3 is CASSPTSYYNEQFF. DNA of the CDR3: TGTGCCAGCAGTCCGACTAGCTACTATAATGAGCAGTTCTTC.

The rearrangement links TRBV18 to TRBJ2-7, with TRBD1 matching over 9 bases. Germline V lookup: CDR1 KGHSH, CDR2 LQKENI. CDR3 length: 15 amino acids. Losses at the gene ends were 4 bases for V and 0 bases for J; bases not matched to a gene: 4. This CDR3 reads CASSQGQGSSYEQYF. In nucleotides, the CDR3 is TGTGCCAGCTCACAAGGACAGGGGTCCTCCTACGAGCAGTACTTC.

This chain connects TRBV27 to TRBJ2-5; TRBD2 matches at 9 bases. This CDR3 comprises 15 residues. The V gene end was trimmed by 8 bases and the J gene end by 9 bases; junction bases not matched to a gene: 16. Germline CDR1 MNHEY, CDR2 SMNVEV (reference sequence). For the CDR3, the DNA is TGTGCCAGCGCGGGCCCGGGACTAGCCGAAGGGGCCCAGTACTTC. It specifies CASAGPGLAEGAQYF.

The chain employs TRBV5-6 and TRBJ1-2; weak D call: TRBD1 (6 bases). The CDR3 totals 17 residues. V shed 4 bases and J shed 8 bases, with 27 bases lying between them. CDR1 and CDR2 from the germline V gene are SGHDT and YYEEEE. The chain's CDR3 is CASSRISWPNREGGYTF. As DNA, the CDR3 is TGTGCCAGCAGCAGGATAAGTTGGCCCAACAGGGAAGGCGGCTACACCTTC.

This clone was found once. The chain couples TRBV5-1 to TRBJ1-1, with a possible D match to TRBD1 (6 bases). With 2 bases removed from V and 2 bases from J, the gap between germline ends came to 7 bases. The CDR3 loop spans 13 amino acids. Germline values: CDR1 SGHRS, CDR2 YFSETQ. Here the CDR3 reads CASSFRGNTEAFF. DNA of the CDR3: TGCGCCAGCAGCTTCAGGGGAAACACTGAAGCTTTCTTT.

The CDR3 region is CASSRAPMGQRTVGELFF. In nucleotides, the CDR3 is TGTGCCAGTAGTAGAGCACCCATGGGACAGAGAACCGTCGGGGAGCTGTTTTTT. J is TRBJ2-2 and V is TRBV19, with 7 bases aligning to TRBD1. Per germline, CDR1 LNHDA and CDR2 SQIVND (reference sequence). The CDR3 consists of 18 residues. After removal of 4 bases from V and 7 bases from J, the junction contained 18 bases not matched to a gene.

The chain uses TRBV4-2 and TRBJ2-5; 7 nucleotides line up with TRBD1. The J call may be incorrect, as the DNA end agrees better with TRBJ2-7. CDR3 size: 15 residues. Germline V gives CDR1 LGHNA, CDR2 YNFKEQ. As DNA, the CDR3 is TGTGCCAGCAGCCAAGCCCCGGGACAGCCCTACGAGCAGTACTTC. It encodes CASSQAPGQPYEQYF.

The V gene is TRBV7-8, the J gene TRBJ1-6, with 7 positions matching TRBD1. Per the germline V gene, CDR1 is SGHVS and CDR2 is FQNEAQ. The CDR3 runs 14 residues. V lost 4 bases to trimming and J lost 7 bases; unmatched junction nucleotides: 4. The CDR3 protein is CASSSDRRNSPLHF. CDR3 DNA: TGTGCCAGCAGCTCGGACAGGAGGAATTCACCCCTCCACTTT.

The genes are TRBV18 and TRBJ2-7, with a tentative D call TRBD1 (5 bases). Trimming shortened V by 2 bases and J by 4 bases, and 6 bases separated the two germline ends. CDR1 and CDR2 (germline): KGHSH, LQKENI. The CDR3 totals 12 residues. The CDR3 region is CASSPRGYEQYF. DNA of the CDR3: TGTGCCAGCTCACCAAGGGGTTACGAGCAGTACTTC.

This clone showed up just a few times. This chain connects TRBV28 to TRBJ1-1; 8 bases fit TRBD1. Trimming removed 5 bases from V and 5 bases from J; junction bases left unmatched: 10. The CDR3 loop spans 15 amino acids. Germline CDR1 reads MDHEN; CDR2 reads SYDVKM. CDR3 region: CASSLRGQARTEAFF. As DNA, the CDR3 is TGTGCCAGCAGTCTTAGGGGACAGGCTAGGACTGAAGCTTTCTTT.

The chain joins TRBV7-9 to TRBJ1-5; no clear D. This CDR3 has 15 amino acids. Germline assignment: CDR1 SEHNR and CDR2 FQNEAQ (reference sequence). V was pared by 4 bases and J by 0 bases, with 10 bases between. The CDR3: CASSSEADSNQPQHF. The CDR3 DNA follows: TGTGCCAGCAGCTCAGAGGCGGATAGCAATCAGCCCCAGCATTTT.

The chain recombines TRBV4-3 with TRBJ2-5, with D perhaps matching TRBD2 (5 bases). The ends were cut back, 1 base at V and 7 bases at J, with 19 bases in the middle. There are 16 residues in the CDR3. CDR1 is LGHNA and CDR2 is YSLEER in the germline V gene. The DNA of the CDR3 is TGCGCCAGCAGCCAAGGGGGTCTAGCTACGATTGGGACCCAGTACTTC. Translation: CASSQGGLATIGTQYF.

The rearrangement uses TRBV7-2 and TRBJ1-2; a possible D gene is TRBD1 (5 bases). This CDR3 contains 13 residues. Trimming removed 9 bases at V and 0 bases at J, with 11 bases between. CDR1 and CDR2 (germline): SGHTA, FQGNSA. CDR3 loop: CASAGRTNYGYTF. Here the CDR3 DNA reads TGTGCCAGTGCGGGACGGACTAACTATGGCTACACCTTC.

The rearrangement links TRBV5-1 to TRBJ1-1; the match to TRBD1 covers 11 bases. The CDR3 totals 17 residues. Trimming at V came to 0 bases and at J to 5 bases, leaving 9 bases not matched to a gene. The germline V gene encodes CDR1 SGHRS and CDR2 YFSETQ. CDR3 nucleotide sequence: TGCGCCAGCAGCTTGGAGGACAGGGGGCGCCGGAGTACTGAAGCTTTCTTT. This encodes CASSLEDRGRRSTEAFF.

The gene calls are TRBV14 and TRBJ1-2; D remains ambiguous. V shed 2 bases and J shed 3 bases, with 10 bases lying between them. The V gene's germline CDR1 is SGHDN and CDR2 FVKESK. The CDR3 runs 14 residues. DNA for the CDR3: TGTGCCAGCAGCCAATACCCCCGGGACTATGGCTACACCTTC. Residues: CASSQYPRDYGYTF.

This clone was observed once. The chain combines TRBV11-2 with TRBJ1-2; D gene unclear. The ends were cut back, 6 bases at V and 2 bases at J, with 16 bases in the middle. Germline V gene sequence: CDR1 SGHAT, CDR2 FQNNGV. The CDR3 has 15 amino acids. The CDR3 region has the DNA TGTGCCAGCAGATCCCCCGGTCTGGAGAACTATGGCTACACCTTC. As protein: CASRSPGLENYGYTF.

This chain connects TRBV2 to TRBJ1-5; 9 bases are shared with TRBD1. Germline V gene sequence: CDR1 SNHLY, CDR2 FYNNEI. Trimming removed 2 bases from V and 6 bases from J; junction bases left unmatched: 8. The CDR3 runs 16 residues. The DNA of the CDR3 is TGTGCCAGCAGTGAATTAGCACAGGGGGCTTTTCAGCCCCAGCATTTT. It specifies CASSELAQGAFQPQHF.

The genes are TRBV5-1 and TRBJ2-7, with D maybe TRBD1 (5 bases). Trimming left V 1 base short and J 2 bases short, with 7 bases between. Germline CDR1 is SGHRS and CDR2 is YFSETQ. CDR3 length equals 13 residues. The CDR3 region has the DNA TGCGCCAGCAGCTTGCCAGGGACCTACGAGCAGTACTTC. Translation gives CASSLPGTYEQYF.

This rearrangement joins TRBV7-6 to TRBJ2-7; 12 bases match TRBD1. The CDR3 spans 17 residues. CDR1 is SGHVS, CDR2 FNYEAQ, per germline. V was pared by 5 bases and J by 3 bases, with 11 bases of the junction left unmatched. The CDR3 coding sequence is TGTGCCAGCAGCGAGGCCGGGACAGGGGGCACAAGCTACGAGCAGTACTTC. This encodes CASSEAGTGGTSYEQYF.